The 12 T cell receptor beta chains below come from one sample, sequenced in a study of control samples from healthy donors and cancer patients. Libraries were prepared by immunoSEQ multiplex PCR; TCRdb keeps only in-frame clonotypes and omits some of them. The repertoire has under 30,000 clones, about 90% of them found once; the top ten carry 3% to 5%. Sequencing input: formalin-fixed, paraffin-embedded tissue. The receptors derive from a female donor with melanoma.

This sequence joins TRBV3-1 (or the pseudogene TRBV3-2) and TRBJ1-6, with D unresolved. V was cut by 1 base and J by 7 bases, with 11 bases left in between. CDR3 length: 15 amino acids. Germline lookup yields CDR1 LGHDT and CDR2 YNNKEL (reference sequence). The CDR3 loop is CASSQGSFFNSPLHF. The CDR3, as DNA: TGTGCCAGCAGCCAAGGCTCCTTTTTCAATTCACCCCTCCACTTT.

The rearrangement uses TRBV6-6 and TRBJ2-7; D gene ambiguous. There are 16 residues in the CDR3. V lost 0 bases and J lost 1, with 13 bases in between. Per the germline V gene, CDR1 is MNHNY and CDR2 is SVGAGI (reference sequence). This CDR3 reads CASSYSVSGLSYEQYF. The CDR3 coding sequence is TGTGCCAGCAGTTACTCGGTCAGTGGGCTATCCTACGAGCAGTACTTC.

The chain links TRBV27 to TRBJ2-5; TRBD2 aligns across 8 bases. Trimming cost V 6 bases and J 5 bases; bases outside gene matches: 8. The length of the CDR3 is 14 residues. CDR1 and CDR2 (germline): MNHEY, SMNVEV (reference sequence). CDR3 in amino acids: CASRPLADLETQYF. The CDR3, as DNA: TGTGCCAGCAGACCACTAGCGGACCTCGAGACCCAGTACTTC.

This clone turned up a few times. The V gene is TRBV20-1, the J gene TRBJ1-2; D unclear. Germline V gives CDR1 DFQATT, CDR2 SNEGSKA (reference sequence). V shed 2 bases and J shed 5 bases, with 6 bases lying between them. This CDR3 region has 11 residues. This CDR3 is CSARQRYGYTF. The CDR3 nucleotides read TGCAGTGCTAGACAGCGGTATGGCTACACCTTC.

This clone was picked up a small number of times. The V and J genes are TRBV4-2 and TRBJ2-3, with 7 bases fitting TRBD2. The germline V gene encodes CDR1 LGHNA and CDR2 YNFKEQ. The trim removed 0 bases at V and 3 bases at J, leaving 6 bases unmatched. The length of the CDR3 is 16 residues. CDR3 in DNA: TGTGCCAGCAGCCAAGAGGGCGGGAGAGTAACAGATACGCAGTATTTT. This translates into CASSQEGGRVTDTQYF.

The V call is TRBV7-2, the J call TRBJ2-1; 8 bases are a match to TRBD1. The CDR3 has 16 amino acids. V was clipped by 4 bases and J by 3 bases; unmatched bases: 8. The germline gives CDR1 SGHTA, CDR2 FQGNSA. DNA of the CDR3: TGTGCCAGCAGCTCGCCCTCGGGACAGGTCTACAATGAGCAGTTCTTC. Its translation: CASSSPSGQVYNEQFF.

The V call is TRBV9, the J call TRBJ1-6; a possible D gene is TRBD1 (5 bases). With 3 bases removed from V and 7 bases from J, the gap between germline ends came to 8 bases. Germline V gene lookup returns CDR1 SGDLS and CDR2 YYNGEE. The CDR3 length is 13 residues. As DNA, the CDR3 is TGTGCCAGCAGCGCTCGACAGAATTCACCCCTCCACTTT. Encoded protein: CASSARQNSPLHF.

V usage is TRBV5-1 and J usage is TRBJ2-3; TRBD1 is a possible D gene (5 bases). V dropped 3 bases and J dropped 2 bases, with 13 bases sitting between them. Germline values: CDR1 SGHRS, CDR2 YFSETQ. The length of the CDR3 is 15 residues. The CDR3 DNA follows: TGCGCCAGCAGCTGGCAGGGCCAGGACACAGATACGCAGTATTTT. Amino acid sequence: CASSWQGQDTDTQYF.

CDR3 bases: TGCGCCAGCAGCCCGGGACTAGCGGGAGTAAGAAGTAGGTCCTACGAGCAGTACTTC. As protein: CASSPGLAGVRSRSYEQYF. This chain connects TRBV5-1 to TRBJ2-7; 14 positions match TRBD2. Germline CDR1 and CDR2: SGHRS and YFSETQ. The V and J ends lost 4 bases and 1 base, in that order; junction bases with no gene match: 13. This CDR3 is 19 amino acids long.

This rearrangement joins TRBV5-4 to TRBJ2-1; TRBD2 might be the D (6 bases). The CDR3 is made up of 14 amino acids. Germline V gene lookup returns CDR1 SGHNT and CDR2 YYREEE (reference sequence). V gave up 0 bases and J gave up 7 bases, with 11 bases separating them. The chain's CDR3 is CASSLGLVSNEQFF. The CDR3 DNA follows: TGTGCCAGCAGCTTGGGACTAGTATCAAATGAGCAGTTCTTC.

CDR3 in amino acids: CASTTEVGTEAFF. The CDR3 DNA follows: TGTGCCAGCACCACGGAGGTTGGGACTGAAGCTTTCTTT. This chain joins TRBV2 and TRBJ1-1; no clear D gene. V dropped 7 bases and J dropped 5 bases, with 14 bases sitting between them. Germline CDR1 is SNHLY and CDR2 is FYNNEI. This CDR3 has 13 amino acids.

The V call is TRBV28, the J call TRBJ1-1; TRBD1 matches at 8 bases. J lost 1 base, V lost 2 bases, and 6 bases had no gene match. Germline CDR1 reads MDHEN; CDR2 reads SYDVKM. This CDR3 is 16 amino acids long. The CDR3 sequence: CASSLPGQVTNTEAFF. The CDR3 nucleotides read TGTGCCAGCAGTTTACCGGGACAGGTAACGAACACTGAAGCTTTCTTT.